Listed here are 27 T cell receptor beta chains from one sample, sequenced in a study of OX40 agonist ivuxolimab in advanced cancers. This table comes from immunoSEQ multiplex PCR, and its TCRdb copy is limited to in-frame clones, with some not included. The table lists tens of thousands of clones, over 75% of them singletons, with around 50% in the top ten. Sequenced here: CD4+ or CD8+ T cells sorted from blood, sampled in a trial of the OX40 agonist ivuxolimab. The receptor source for this set is an adult with an advanced solid tumor such as melanoma, head and neck, liver or kidney cancer.

This chain connects TRBV28 to TRBJ2-3, with 11 bases fitting TRBD1. With V trimmed by 2 bases and J by 3 bases, 4 bases remained unmatched. The CDR3 length is 16 residues. The germline gives CDR1 MDHEN, CDR2 SYDVKM. This chain's CDR3 is CASSLGRDRGTDTQYF. The CDR3 DNA reads TGTGCCAGCAGTTTAGGCCGGGACAGGGGGACAGATACGCAGTATTTT.

This clone was seen more than once but under ten times. This chain uses TRBV7-9 with TRBJ1-2; TRBD1 is a possible D gene (6 bases). V was pared by 1 base and J by 4 bases, with 13 bases between. There are 15 residues in the CDR3. Germline CDR1 and CDR2: SEHNR and FQNEAQ (reference sequence). The CDR3 loop reads CASSLVGTGPYGYTF. The CDR3, as DNA: TGTGCCAGCAGCTTAGTGGGAACAGGGCCCTATGGCTACACCTTC. Combining the CDR3 with reference TRBV7-9 and TRBJ1-2 gives the whole variable domain DTGVSQNPRHKITKRGQNVTFRCDPISEHNRLYWYRQTLGQGPEFLTYFQNEAQLEKSRLLSDRFSAERPKGSFSTLEIQRTEQGDSAMYLCASSLVGTGPYGYTFGSGTRLTVV.

This clone was counted between two and nine times. The gene calls are TRBV7-9 and TRBJ2-7; 7 positions match TRBD2. Trimming took 5 bases from V and 4 from J; bases not matched to a gene: 8. The CDR3 runs to 14 residues. CDR1 is SEHNR and CDR2 is FQNEAQ in the germline V gene (reference sequence). CDR3 DNA sequence: TGTGCCAGCAGCCCCCCCGGGGGGAGGTACGAGCAGTACTTC. This encodes CASSPPGGRYEQYF. Variable domain in full (rest from reference TRBV7-9 and TRBJ2-7): DTGVSQNPRHKITKRGQNVTFRCDPISEHNRLYWYRQTLGQGPEFLTYFQNEAQLEKSRLLSDRFSAERPKGSFSTLEIQRTEQGDSAMYLCASSPPGGRYEQYFGPGTRLTVT.

V gene TRBV6-4 combines with J gene TRBJ1-1, with D possibly being TRBD1 (5 bases). There are 14 residues in the CDR3. Germline V gene data show CDR1 as MRHNA and CDR2 as SNTAGT. With 3 bases removed from V and 1 base from J, the gap between germline ends came to 9 bases. The CDR3 coding sequence is TGTGCCAGCAGTGATACGGACAAGAACACTGAAGCTTTCTTT. Amino acids: CASSDTDKNTEAFF.

The V call is TRBV5-1, the J call TRBJ2-6; a possible D gene is TRBD2 (6 bases). V was pared by 10 bases and J by 0 bases, with 14 bases between. This CDR3 is 15 amino acids long. Germline V gene sequence: CDR1 SGHRS, CDR2 YFSETQ. The CDR3 region is CASGTFPSGANVLTF. Written as DNA, the CDR3 is TGCGCCTCCGGGACTTTCCCCTCTGGGGCCAACGTCCTGACTTTC.

Here the CDR3 reads CASGPKLTNEKLFF. The CDR3 DNA reads as TGTGCCAGCGGCCCCAAACTAACTAATGAAAAACTGTTTTTT. V gene TRBV2 combines with J gene TRBJ1-4; D ambiguous. Germline CDR1 and CDR2: SNHLY and FYNNEI. With 8 bases removed from V and 1 base from J, the gap between germline ends came to 11 bases. The CDR3 is 14 amino acids.

V and J are TRBV5-4 and TRBJ2-5; TRBD2 agrees at 9 bases. The CDR3 is made up of 15 amino acids. Germline V gene lookup returns CDR1 SGHNT and CDR2 YYREEE (reference sequence). Trimming at V came to 0 bases and at J to 2 bases, leaving 2 bases not matched to a gene. The CDR3 loop reads CASSLVLAGQETQYF. The CDR3 coding sequence is TGTGCCAGCAGCTTGGTCCTAGCGGGGCAAGAGACCCAGTACTTC.

Written as DNA, the CDR3 is TGTGCCAGCAGCTCCGGAGGCAATGAGCAGTTCTTC. This translates into CASSSGGNEQFF. The gene calls are TRBV28 and TRBJ2-1; possibly TRBD2 for D (5 bases). Per the germline V gene, CDR1 is MDHEN and CDR2 is SYDVKM. There are 12 residues in the CDR3. The V gene lost 6 bases and the J gene lost 6 bases, with 9 bases spanning the gap.

The gene calls are TRBV9 and TRBJ2-7, with D unclear. CDR1 and CDR2 (germline): SGDLS, YYNGEE. CDR3 length equals 13 residues. V was trimmed by 5 bases and J by 1 base, leaving 10 bases between them. The chain's CDR3 is CASSATVSYEQYF. The CDR3 coding sequence is TGTGCCAGCAGTGCGACTGTTTCCTACGAGCAGTACTTC.

The rearrangement uses TRBV25-1 and TRBJ2-3; D uncertain. Germline assignment: CDR1 MGHDK and CDR2 SYGVNS. CDR3 length: 14 amino acids. V was clipped by 0 bases and J by 1 base, with 5 bases between them. Written as DNA, the CDR3 is TGTGCCAGCAGTGAATATGAGGGCACAGATACGCAGTATTTT. Translating gives CASSEYEGTDTQYF.

This clone was picked up many times. Distinct nucleotide sequences in the sample also encode this CDR3. The rearrangement uses TRBV15 and TRBJ1-2; D unclear. V was trimmed by 0 bases and J by 4 bases, leaving 9 bases between them. Per the germline V gene, CDR1 is LNHNV and CDR2 is YYDKDF (reference sequence). The CDR3 consists of 14 residues. CDR3 coding DNA: TGTGCCACCAGCAGAGATGTGGGCCTCTATGGCTACACCTTC. It translates to CATSRDVGLYGYTF.

The chain links TRBV4-1 to TRBJ2-5; 8 bases align to TRBD2. Losses at the gene ends were 4 bases for V and 4 bases for J; bases not matched to a gene: 2. The CDR3 is made up of 13 amino acids. Germline CDR1 reads MGHRA; CDR2 reads YSYEKL. The CDR3 DNA reads as TGCGCCAGCAGCCCGGGGGGGCCAGAGACCCAGTACTTC. The encoded protein is CASSPGGPETQYF.

This chain joins TRBV7-9 and TRBJ1-2; D possibly corresponds to TRBD1 (5 bases). V gave up 1 base and J gave up 0 bases, with 12 bases separating them. This CDR3 comprises 16 residues. Germline CDR1 reads SEHNR; CDR2 reads FQNEAQ (reference sequence). CDR3 coding DNA: TGTGCCAGCAGCTTAGGGCGGCAGGGCGCTAACTATGGCTACACCTTC. Its protein product is CASSLGRQGANYGYTF.

Only one count was recorded for this clone. The rearrangement links TRBV7-8 to TRBJ2-1, with D perhaps matching TRBD2 (6 bases). The ends were cut back, 5 bases at V and 6 bases at J, with 23 bases in the middle. This CDR3 region has 17 residues. From germline, CDR1 is SGHVS and CDR2 FQNEAQ. The chain's CDR3 is CASSQGGNWAGLNEQFF. The CDR3 DNA sequence: TGTGCCAGCAGCCAAGGCGGGAACTGGGCGGGCCTCAATGAGCAGTTCTTC. Full variable domain (rest looked up from reference TRBV7-8 and TRBJ2-1): GAGVSQSPRYKVAKRGQDVALRCDPISGHVSLFWYQQALGQGPEFLTYFQNEAQLDKSGLPSDRFFAERPEGSVSTLKIQRTQQEDSAVYLCASSQGGNWAGLNEQFFGPGTRLTVL.

This rearrangement joins TRBV27 to TRBJ2-3, with D perhaps given as TRBD1 or TRBD2 (5 bases each). The germline CDR1 and CDR2 sequences are MNHEY and SMNVEV (reference sequence). Trimming cost V 2 bases and J 1 base, with 7 bases left between them. The CDR3 is made up of 14 amino acids. CDR3 bases: TGTGCCAGCAGTTTAGGGGACGGCACAGATACGCAGTATTTT. Its protein is CASSLGDGTDTQYF.

The chain couples TRBV20-1 to TRBJ2-5, with 7 bases identical to TRBD2. The CDR3 contains 11 residues. Per the germline V gene, CDR1 is DFQATT and CDR2 is SNEGSKA (reference sequence). V lost 6 bases and J lost 7; bases outside the gene matches: 5. CDR3 DNA: TGCAGTGCGTCGGGGGGATGGACCCAGTACTTC. Its translation: CSASGGWTQYF.

The gene calls are TRBV9 and TRBJ2-7; D may be TRBD1 (6 bases). Trimming shortened V by 0 bases and J by 2 bases, and 6 bases separated the two germline ends. This CDR3 has 13 amino acids. Germline CDR1 reads SGDLS; CDR2 reads YYNGEE. The CDR3: CASSVGTAYEQYF. For the CDR3, the DNA is TGTGCCAGCAGCGTAGGGACAGCCTACGAGCAGTACTTC. Drawing the rest from reference TRBV9 and TRBJ2-7, the complete variable domain is DSGVTQTPKHLITATGQRVTLRCSPRSGDLSVYWYQQSLDQGLQFLIQYYNGEERAKGNILERFSAQQFPDLHSELNLSSLELGDSALYFCASSVGTAYEQYFGPGTRLTVT.

V and J are TRBV4-3 and TRBJ2-5; D is ambiguous. The ends were cut back, 0 bases at V and 5 bases at J, with 13 bases in the middle. Germline CDR1 LGHNA, CDR2 YSLEER. The CDR3 loop spans 15 amino acids. The CDR3 protein is CASSQDLGSGETQYF. The CDR3 DNA follows: TGCGCCAGCAGCCAAGATCTAGGATCCGGGGAGACCCAGTACTTC.

This clone was counted between two and nine times. The V call is TRBV7-9, the J call TRBJ2-1; no firm D call. The CDR3 totals 14 residues. Trimming took off 2 bases at V and 5 bases at J, with 10 bases between the two ends. CDR1 is SEHNR, CDR2 FQNEAQ, per germline (reference sequence). The CDR3, as DNA: TGTGCCAGCAGCTTATCCGGACCGCACAATGAGCAGTTCTTC. Its translation is CASSLSGPHNEQFF.

The gene calls are TRBV7-8 and TRBJ2-3, with D hard to call. Germline loops: CDR1 SGHVS, CDR2 FQNEAQ. V was cut by 5 bases and J by 0 bases, with 9 bases left in between. The CDR3 consists of 14 residues. The CDR3 nucleotides are TGTGCCAGCAGCCCCGCGAGTAGCACAGATACGCAGTATTTT. Translation: CASSPASSTDTQYF.

The gene calls are TRBV28 and TRBJ2-1; D not resolved. Germline V gene lookup returns CDR1 MDHEN and CDR2 SYDVKM. V was clipped by 5 bases and J by 0 bases, with 17 bases between them. The CDR3 length is 17 residues. The CDR3 region has the DNA TGTGCCAGCAGTCCACTCAGCCAGGTCAGCTCCTACAATGAGCAGTTCTTC. It codes for CASSPLSQVSSYNEQFF.

The CDR3 region is CASSYGGLVNTGELFF. CDR3 nucleotide sequence: TGTGCCAGCAGTTACGGGGGACTAGTTAACACCGGGGAGCTGTTTTTT. The rearrangement links TRBV6-5 to TRBJ2-2, with TRBD2 identical over 8 bases. The CDR3 is 16 residues long. Unmatched junction bases numbered 4, after V lost 2 bases and J lost 2 bases. From germline, CDR1 is MNHEY and CDR2 SVGAGI.

The chain uses TRBV19 and TRBJ1-5, with D maybe TRBD1 (6 bases). V lost 6 bases and J 4 bases, leaving 16 bases between the germline ends. CDR1 and CDR2 from the germline V gene are LNHDA and SQIVND (reference sequence). The CDR3 loop spans 15 amino acids. CDR3 residues: CASSTQPGHNQPQHF. The CDR3 bases are TGTGCCAGTAGCACCCAACCGGGACATAATCAGCCCCAGCATTTT.

The chain employs TRBV2 and TRBJ2-5, with D unclear. There are 15 residues in the CDR3. Trimming removed 8 bases at V and 2 bases at J, with 18 bases between. Germline assignment: CDR1 SNHLY and CDR2 FYNNEI. The CDR3 DNA is TGTGCCAGCGTAGTCGGACCTCAAATTCAAGAGACCCAGTACTTC. Translated, it gives CASVVGPQIQETQYF.

The chain uses TRBV9 and TRBJ2-1, with D perhaps given as TRBD1 or TRBD2 (5 bases each). CDR1 SGDLS and CDR2 YYNGEE come from the germline V gene. Trimming took 4 bases from V and 4 from J, leaving 12 bases between them. The CDR3 spans 14 residues. CDR3 DNA sequence: TGTGCCAGCAGCCCGGACTCAGGGTACAATGAGCAGTTCTTC. As protein: CASSPDSGYNEQFF.

The chain links TRBV28 to TRBJ2-7; 8 positions agree with TRBD2. CDR3 length: 16 amino acids. Trimming cost V 2 bases and J 4 bases; bases outside gene matches: 10. From germline, CDR1 is MDHEN and CDR2 SYDVKM. CDR3 DNA: TGTGCCAGCAGTTTAAAGTTCACGGGAGGGGGGTACGAGCAGTACTTC. As protein: CASSLKFTGGGYEQYF.

The chain is built from TRBV7-3 and TRBJ1-6; D is ambiguous. Between the trimmed V and J ends, which lost 2 bases and 4 bases, there was a span of 15 bases. Germline V lookup: CDR1 SGHTA, CDR2 FQGTGA. The CDR3 runs 17 residues. The CDR3 DNA sequence: TGTGCCAGCAGCTTAGTCGCCTCGGCCGGATATAATTCACCCCTCCACTTT. Translation: CASSLVASAGYNSPLHF.